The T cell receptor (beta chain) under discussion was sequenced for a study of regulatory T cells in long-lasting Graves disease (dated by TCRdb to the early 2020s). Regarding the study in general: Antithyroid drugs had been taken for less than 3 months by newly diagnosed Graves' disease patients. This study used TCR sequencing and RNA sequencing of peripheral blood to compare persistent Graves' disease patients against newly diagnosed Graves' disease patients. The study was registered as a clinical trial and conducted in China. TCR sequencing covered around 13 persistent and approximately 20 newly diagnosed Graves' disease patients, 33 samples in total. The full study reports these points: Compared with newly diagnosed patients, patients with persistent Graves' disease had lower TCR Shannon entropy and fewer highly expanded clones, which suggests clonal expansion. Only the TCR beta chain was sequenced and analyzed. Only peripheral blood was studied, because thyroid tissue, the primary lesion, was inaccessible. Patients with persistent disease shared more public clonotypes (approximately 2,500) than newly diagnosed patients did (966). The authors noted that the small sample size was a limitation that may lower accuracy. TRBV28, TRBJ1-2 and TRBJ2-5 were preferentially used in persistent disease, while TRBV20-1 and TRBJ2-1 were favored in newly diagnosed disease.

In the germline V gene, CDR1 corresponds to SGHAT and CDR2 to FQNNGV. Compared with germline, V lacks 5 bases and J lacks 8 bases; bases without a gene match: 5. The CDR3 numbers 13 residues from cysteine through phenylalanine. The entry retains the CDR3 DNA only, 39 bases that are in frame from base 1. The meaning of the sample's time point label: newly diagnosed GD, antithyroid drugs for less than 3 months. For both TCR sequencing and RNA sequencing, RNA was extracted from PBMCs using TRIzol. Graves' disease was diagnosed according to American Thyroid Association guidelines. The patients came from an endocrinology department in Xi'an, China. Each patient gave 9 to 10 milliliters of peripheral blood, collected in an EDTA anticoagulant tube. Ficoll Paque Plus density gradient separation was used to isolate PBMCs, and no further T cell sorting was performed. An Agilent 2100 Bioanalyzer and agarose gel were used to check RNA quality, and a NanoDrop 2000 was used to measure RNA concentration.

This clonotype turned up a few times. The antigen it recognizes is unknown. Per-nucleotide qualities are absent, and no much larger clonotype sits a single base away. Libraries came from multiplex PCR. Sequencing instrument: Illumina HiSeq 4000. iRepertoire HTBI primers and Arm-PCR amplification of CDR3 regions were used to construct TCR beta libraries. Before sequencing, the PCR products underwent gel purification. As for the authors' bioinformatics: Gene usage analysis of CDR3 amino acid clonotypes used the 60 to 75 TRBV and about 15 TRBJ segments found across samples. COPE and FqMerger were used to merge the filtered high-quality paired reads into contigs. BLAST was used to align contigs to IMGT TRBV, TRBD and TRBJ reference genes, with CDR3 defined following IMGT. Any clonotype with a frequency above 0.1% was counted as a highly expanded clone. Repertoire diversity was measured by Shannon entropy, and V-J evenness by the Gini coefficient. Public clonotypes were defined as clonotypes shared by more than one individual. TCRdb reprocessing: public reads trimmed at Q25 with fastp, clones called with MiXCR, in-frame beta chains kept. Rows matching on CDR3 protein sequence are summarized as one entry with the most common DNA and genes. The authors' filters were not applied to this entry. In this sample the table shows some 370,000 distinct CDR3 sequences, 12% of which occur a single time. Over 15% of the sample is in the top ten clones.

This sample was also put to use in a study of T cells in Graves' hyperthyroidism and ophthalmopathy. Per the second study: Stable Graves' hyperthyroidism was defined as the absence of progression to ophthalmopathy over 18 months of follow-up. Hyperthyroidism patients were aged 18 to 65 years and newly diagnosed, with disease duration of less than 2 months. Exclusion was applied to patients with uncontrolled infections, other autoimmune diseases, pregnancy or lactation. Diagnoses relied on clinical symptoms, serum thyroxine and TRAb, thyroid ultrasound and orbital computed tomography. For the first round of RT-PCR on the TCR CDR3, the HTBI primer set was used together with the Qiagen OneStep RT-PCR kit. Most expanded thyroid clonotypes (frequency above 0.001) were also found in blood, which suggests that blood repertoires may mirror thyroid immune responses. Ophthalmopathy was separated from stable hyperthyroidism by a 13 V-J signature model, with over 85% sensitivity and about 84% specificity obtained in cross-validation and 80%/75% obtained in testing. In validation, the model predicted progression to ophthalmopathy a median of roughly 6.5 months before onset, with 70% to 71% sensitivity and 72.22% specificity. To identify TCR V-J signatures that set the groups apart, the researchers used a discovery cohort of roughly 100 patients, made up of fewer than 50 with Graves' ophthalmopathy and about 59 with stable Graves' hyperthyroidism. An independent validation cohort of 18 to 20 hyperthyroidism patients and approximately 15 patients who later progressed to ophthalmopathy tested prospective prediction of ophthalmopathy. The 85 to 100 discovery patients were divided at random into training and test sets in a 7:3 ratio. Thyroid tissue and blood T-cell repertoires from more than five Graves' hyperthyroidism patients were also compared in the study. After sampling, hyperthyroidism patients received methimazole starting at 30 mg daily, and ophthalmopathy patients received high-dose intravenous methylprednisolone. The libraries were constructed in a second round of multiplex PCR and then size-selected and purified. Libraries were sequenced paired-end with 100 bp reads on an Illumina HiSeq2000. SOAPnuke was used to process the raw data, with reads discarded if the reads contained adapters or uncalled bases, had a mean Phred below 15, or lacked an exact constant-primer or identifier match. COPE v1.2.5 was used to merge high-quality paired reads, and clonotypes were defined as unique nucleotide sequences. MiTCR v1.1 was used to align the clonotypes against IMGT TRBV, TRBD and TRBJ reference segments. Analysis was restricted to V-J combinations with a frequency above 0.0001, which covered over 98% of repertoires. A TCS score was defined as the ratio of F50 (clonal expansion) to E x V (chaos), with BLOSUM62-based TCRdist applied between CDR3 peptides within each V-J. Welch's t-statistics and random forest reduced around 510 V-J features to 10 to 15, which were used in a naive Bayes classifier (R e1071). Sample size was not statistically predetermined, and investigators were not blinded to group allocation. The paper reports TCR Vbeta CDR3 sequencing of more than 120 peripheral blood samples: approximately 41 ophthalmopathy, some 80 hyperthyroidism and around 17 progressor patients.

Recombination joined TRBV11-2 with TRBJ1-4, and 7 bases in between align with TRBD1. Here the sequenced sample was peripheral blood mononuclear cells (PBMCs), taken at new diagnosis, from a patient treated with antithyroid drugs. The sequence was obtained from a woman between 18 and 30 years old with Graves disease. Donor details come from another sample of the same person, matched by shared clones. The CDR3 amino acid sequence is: CASSPGQSEKLFF. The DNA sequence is TGTGCCAGCAGCCCGGGACAGTCAGAAAAACTGTTTTTT. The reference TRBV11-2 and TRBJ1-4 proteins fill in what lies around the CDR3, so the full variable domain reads EAGVAQSPRYKIIEKRQSVAFWCNPISGHATLYWYQQILGQGPKLLIQFQNNGVVDDSQLPKDRFSAERLKGVDSTLKIQPAKLEDSAVYLCASSPGQSEKLFFGSGTQLSVL.